This paragraph reports one TCR beta chain. Its antigen is as yet unknown. The CDR3 length is 12 residues. Germline values: CDR1 SQVTM, CDR2 ANQGSEA. V was pared by 4 bases and J by 4 bases, with 9 bases between. Profiled with immunoSEQ multiplex PCR; TCRdb holds only in-frame clones, not every one. The table has more than 250,000 clones, roughly 91% seen once; the top ten hold around 3.1%. This entry comes from a study of cytomegalovirus exposure and HLA in healthy donors. Study-level points and caveats: In the 120 validation repertoires, more than 85% of cluster scores exceeded 0, per a later analysis. Through in vitro validation, three CMV-associated chains were shown to be specific for CMV antigens. Reported performance of the classifier showed diagnosis of cytomegalovirus status with high specificity and sensitivity.

While the first cohort had 500 to 700 subjects, the donors belonged to the separate validation cohort of fewer than 150 subjects. The sample comprised PBMCs. The clonotype was recovered from a young woman in good health and CMV-seronegative. The rearrangement joins TRBV29-1 to TRBJ2-3, with a possible D match to TRBD2 (6 bases). CDR3 coding DNA: TGCAGCGTTGGACCGGGAGCAGATACGCAGTATTTT. Translated, it gives CSVGPGADTQYF.